This record covers a single TCR beta chain. This sample was taken from a study of T cell changes during pregnancy in multiple sclerosis. The CDR3 length is 13 residues. The germline gives CDR1 SGHTA, CDR2 FQGNSA. Germline trimming cut 7 bases from V and 8 bases from J; bases unmatched to any gene: 9. Generated by immunoSEQ multiplex PCR, the TCRdb table keeps only in-frame clones and is missing some. The sample consists of about 73,000 clones, roughly 90% of them appearing once. The TCR originated in a female donor in good health, enrolled as a control in a pregnancy study. Sequences were derived from peripheral blood, sampled after pregnancy. The V call is TRBV7-2, the J call TRBJ1-2; 8 bases map to TRBD1. CDR3 sequence (DNA): TGTGCCAGCAACCCCGGACAGGGCGGGGGCTACACCTTC. This encodes CASNPGQGGGYTF.